This entry features one TCR beta chain sequence. The clone's antigen remains unknown. No base quality values were provided; no much bigger clone lies one nucleotide off. The library was built by means of the immunoSEQ multiplex PCR assay. A mixture of 60 forward primers for TCR Vbeta segments and 13 reverse primers for TCR Jbeta segments was used in the multiplex PCR. A multiplex PCR assay on genomic DNA amplified the CDR3 region of rearranged TCR beta genes. The Illumina HiSeq System was used to sequence the amplified TCR beta libraries as 87-base-pair reads. The authors' pipeline ran thus. A later analysis counted 65 million to 90 million unique TCR beta chains across the 690 or so repertoires, and 9.5 million to 11 million of these chains were shared by at least two donors. To remove PCR and sequencing errors, raw reads were error-corrected and collapsed into unique sequences using a nearest-neighbor algorithm that merged closely related sequences. Alignment of CDR3 sequences to IMGT reference sequences was used to assign V, D and J gene segments. For a sequence to be retained, a match of at least six nucleotides to both a V gene segment and a J gene segment was required. Rearrangements were classified as productive when the CDR3 lacked stop codons and remained in frame with V and J, and all other rearrangements were classified as non-productive. CDR3 was defined according to IMGT convention as the region running from the second conserved V-encoded cysteine to the conserved J-encoded phenylalanine. The earlier analysis of 500 to 750 of the donors excluded any sequence lacking an unambiguous match to a single V gene segment. In an earlier analysis of a few hundred of the donors, a V segment was called functional when productive rearrangements were above 56.7%, and segregating when the standard deviation between donors exceeded 5%. A statistical classification framework was developed to diagnose cytomegalovirus status using the catalog of TCR beta chain sequences. In a later analysis, V and J genes were assigned by comparing TCR nucleotide sequences against IMGT/GENE-DB human TR gene sequences. The TCRdist pipeline was used in a later analysis to assign CDR3 sequences and most-parsimonious VDJ recombination scenarios. In a later analysis, each TCR beta chain was defined by its CDR3 amino acid sequence together with its V-gene family, and reads lacking a unique V-gene family were excluded. As a way to deal with suspected cross-contamination and a sequencing artifact, a later analysis dropped hundreds of nucleotide sequences that were highly shared and had low generation probability. In a later analysis, a clonal expansion index was calculated for each public chain from normalized within-repertoire ranks of inferred template counts. In a later analysis, generation probabilities were computed with a VDJ recombination model fitted to out-of-frame rearrangements, and the resulting probabilities were checked against IGoR. In a later analysis, hypergeometric tests were used to score TCR-TCR, TCR-HLA and TCR-CMV co-occurrence, with a repertoire-size bias correction applied to TCR pairs. False discovery rates were estimated in a later analysis by permuting HLA or CMV assignments 20 times. In a later analysis, co-occurring TCRs were grouped with DBSCAN, and TCRdist sequence similarity was added when clustering was performed within HLA-allele-positive subsets. Repertoires with fewer than 30,000 or more than 120,000 public chains were left out of co-occurrence clustering, as were several repertoires with anomalous nucleotide sharing. Sourced from immuneACCESS, this table was stored by TCRdb with only in-frame sequences that have V and J called. A share of the clones is absent; for the studies checked, an unresolved V gene accounts for under half, and the remainder has no known explanation. From that table come the V and J calls and clone size; the DNA was used to work out D and trimming. A total of 70,000 to 100,000 clones appear in this sample, about two thirds of them only once. The ten top clones hold approximately 2.7% of the sample.

The cohort comprised approximately 700 healthy bone marrow donors. At the time of sampling, every cohort member was nominally healthy, though immune exposures that went unrecorded were likely present. The donor was CMV seronegative and belonged to the group of several hundred seronegative cohort members. Each donor provided a peripheral blood sample, and peripheral blood mononuclear cells were used for TCR beta sequencing. Genomic DNA was extracted from the blood cell samples with the Qiagen DNeasy Blood Extraction Kit. The entry originates in a study of cytomegalovirus exposure and HLA in healthy donors (dated by TCRdb to 2016 to 2017). Broadly, across the study: An earlier analysis of more than 550 of the donors reported 250 to 300 Gb of sequence data and some 110 million unique TCR beta sequences obtained from some 200 million T cells. An early release that covered about 600 HLA-typed donors contained approximately 290 gigabases of sequencing data and 65 million to 100 million unique TCR sequences. Of the roughly 390 genotyped donors, 65% to 90% were placed in the genetic ancestry cluster associated with self-reported Caucasian donors. The aim of the study was to test whether cataloging public T cell receptors could identify signatures of past pathogen exposure. The study used immunosequencing to profile the T cell repertoires of 670 or so subjects and linked those repertoires to cytomegalovirus serostatus. A separate validation cohort of some 130 different subjects was used in addition to the 666-subject first cohort. The study combined high-throughput TCR immunosequencing, statistical association of individual TCRs with disease status, and machine learning to predict cytomegalovirus infection status. A later analysis re-examined previously published TCR beta repertoires from about 670 donors and added high-resolution HLA genotyping to investigate patterns of TCR occurrence. Rather than using new phenotypic data, the later analysis identified candidate immune exposures from TCR beta sequences and from how often those sequences occurred across donors. In an earlier analysis of 587 of the donors, high-throughput TCR beta sequencing was used to judge whether each TCR beta V gene segment behaved as functional or pseudogenic. Alongside the repertoire data, information on donor age, sex, ethnicity and CMV serostatus was compiled. A later genetic analysis used genome-wide SNP genotypes for about 55% of the 666 donors, treating that subset as a discovery cohort. Every discovery cohort repertoire had been produced on one sequencing platform. Class I and class II HLA loci were covered by the typing at four-digit resolution. Typing coverage varied by locus: about 629-630 donors for A, B, C, DRB1 and DQB1; some 520 for DQA1; 600 to 610 for DPA1; approximately 490 for DPB1. Roughly five DR-DQ haplotypes were handled as single units for association and clustering because linkage in the cohort was strong. Across some 400 genotyped donors of the cohort, an average of roughly 230,000 unique TCR beta nucleotide sequences per donor were sequenced, and approximately 17% of those sequences were non-productive.

Points the paper makes about the study in general: The sequencing pipeline was judged likely to have produced a cluster of highly shared sequence variants as a technical artifact. In a later analysis, several top co-occurrence clusters were reported to appear linked to parvovirus B19, influenza, CMV and Epstein-Barr virus. In a later analysis, HLA-associated TCR beta chains were found to be more clonally expanded and to have lower generation probabilities than equally common non-associated chains. Strong co-occurrence of HLA alleles, especially DR and DQ, made assigning TCR associations to individual alleles difficult. The study gave a list of 150 to 200 TCR beta chains associated with cytomegalovirus. Linkage disequilibrium might explain the correlated functional status among segregating V segments, but an unknown experimental factor could not be ruled out. Only TCR beta chains were sequenced in this cohort, and the absence of alpha or paired-chain data limited detectable features. Presence/absence analyses assumed roughly uniform sequencing depth across donors, an assumption that may not hold. A later genetic analysis associated a missense DCLRE1C variant with V-gene and J-gene trimming of TCR beta chains, and an independent cohort replicated the association. A later analysis associated around 16,000 TCR beta sequences with specific HLA alleles at a false discovery rate of 0.05. Because counts were too low, 15 to 20 rarely observed V segments, including chromosome 9 orphons, were excluded from the earlier analysis of 587 of the donors. CMV serostatus was the only immune exposure information available for the cohort. The classifier was reported to diagnose cytomegalovirus status with high specificity and sensitivity in both the original and validation cohorts. A later analysis found that TCR association rates varied across HLA loci, with DRB1 alleles showing the most associated TCRs and HLA-C alleles the fewest. It was suggested by the authors that the approach could potentially be generalized to other disease states and immunological phenotypes. A later analysis found that most CMV-associated TCR beta chains appeared HLA-restricted, with HLA associations seemingly driven largely by CMV exposure. A later genetic analysis reported fewer N-insertions in productive TCRs among donors in an Asian-associated ancestry cluster than the roughly 670-donor mean. Broadly in line with IMGT annotations, most TCR beta V segments showed up in productive rearrangements about 87% or about 30% of the time in an earlier analysis of some 590 of the donors. Most TCR sequences were observed very rarely across donors, whereas some public TCRs were present in many individuals. Because HLA typing was unavailable for some donors at each locus, only the typed subset was used in association tests. A further reported finding was that TCR beta sequences accurately predicted the HLA-A and HLA-B alleles for most subjects in the first cohort. Because the 87-base-pair reads could not distinguish some IMGT-functional V segments, including TRBV6-2 and TRBV6-3, those segments were excluded. A few of the identified cytomegalovirus-associated TCR beta chains were confirmed in vitro to be specific for cytomegalovirus antigens.

The CDR3 sequence holds 15 residues, the cysteine and phenylalanine included. Only CDR3 DNA remains: 45 bases, in frame from the first base. CDR1 and CDR2 are drawn from the germline V gene (reference sequence): SGHNT, YYREEE. Unmatched junction bases come to 6, with V trimmed by 0 bases and J by 5 bases. Sequences were obtained from PBMCs. The V and J genes are TRBV5-4 and TRBJ2-5; 8 central nucleotides agree with TRBD2. The receptor comes from a man between 50 and 59 years old in good health and CMV-seronegative. This receptor has the CDR3 CASSLVPQRGETQYF. The sequence in DNA is TGTGCCAGCAGCTTGGTCCCCCAGCGGGGGGAGACCCAGTACTTC.